This TCR beta chain was captured in a study of blood T cell repertoires in COVID-19. Turning to the study itself: PBMCs, B-cell-depleted T cells, or T cells were the source of the cDNA or gDNA that made up the material.

The CDR3 contains 14 residues. V gave up 4 bases and J gave up 1 base, with 9 bases separating them. The germline CDR1 and CDR2 sequences are SGHTA and FQGTGA. Some clones are missing from TCRdb's copy, which holds only in-frame ones; the method was immunoSEQ multiplex PCR. Of some 90,000 clones in the sample, roughly nine tenths were seen once. V is TRBV7-3 and J is TRBJ2-3; D perhaps matches TRBD1 (5 bases). The sequence was obtained from a man aged 50-59 years with acute or convalescent COVID-19. The specimen sequenced was peripheral blood. DNA of the CDR3: TGTGCCAGCAGCTCCAGGGATCGCACAGATACGCAGTATTTT. Protein product: CASSSRDRTDTQYF.